This T cell receptor (beta chain) was captured by sequencing in a study of blood T cell repertoires in COVID-19. Study at large: Samples taken during acute and convalescent COVID-19 were collected in the United States, Italy and Spain. PBMCs, B-cell-depleted T cells, or T cells were the source of the cDNA or gDNA that made up the material.

Some clones are missing from TCRdb's copy, which holds only in-frame ones; the method was immunoSEQ multiplex PCR. The data show 290,000 or so clones, about 89% seen once. All enrollees were roughly 18 to 95 years old and from roughly 26 US areas. The CDR3 length is 15 residues. Germline loops: CDR1 SNHLY, CDR2 FYNNEI. J was trimmed by 5 bases and V by 1 base; bases with no gene match: 5. Specimen: PBMCs or T cells enriched from blood (not recorded which). The chain employs TRBV2 and TRBJ2-7, with 10 bases matching TRBD2. This sequence was found in a woman aged 18-29 years who had recovered from COVID-19. The chain's CDR3 is CASSEGLAGVNEQYF. CDR3 DNA sequence: TGTGCCAGCAGTGAAGGTCTAGCGGGAGTCAACGAGCAGTACTTC.